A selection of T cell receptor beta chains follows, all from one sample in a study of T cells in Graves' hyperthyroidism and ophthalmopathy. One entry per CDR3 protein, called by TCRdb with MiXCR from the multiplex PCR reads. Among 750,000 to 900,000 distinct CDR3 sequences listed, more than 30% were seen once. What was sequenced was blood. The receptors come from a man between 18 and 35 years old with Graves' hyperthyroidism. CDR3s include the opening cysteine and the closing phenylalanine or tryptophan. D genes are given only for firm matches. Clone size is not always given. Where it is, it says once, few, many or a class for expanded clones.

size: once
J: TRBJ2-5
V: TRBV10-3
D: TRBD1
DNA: TGTGCCATCAGCTCGACAGGGGAAGTAGAGACCCAGTACTTC
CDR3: CAISSTGEVETQYF

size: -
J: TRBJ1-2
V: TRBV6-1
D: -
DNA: TGTGCTAGAGATGGGGGTGGCTACACCTTC
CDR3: CARDGGGYTF

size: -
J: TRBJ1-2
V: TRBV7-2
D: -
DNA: TGTGCCAGCAGTTATGAGTCCCCTAACTATGGCTACACCTTC
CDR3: CASSYESPNYGYTF

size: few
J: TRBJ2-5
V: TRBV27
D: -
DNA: TGTGCCAGCAGGTTAAGGGCGGCTGTGACCCAGTACTTC
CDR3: CASRLRAAVTQYF

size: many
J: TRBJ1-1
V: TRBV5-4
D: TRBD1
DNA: TGTGCCAGCAGCTCTGGGACAGGGGACACTGAAGCTTTCTTT
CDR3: CASSSGTGDTEAFF

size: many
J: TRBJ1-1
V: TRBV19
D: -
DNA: TGTGCCAGTAGGGGACGGAACACTGAAGCTTTCTTT
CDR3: CASRGRNTEAFF

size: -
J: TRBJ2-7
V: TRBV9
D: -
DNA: TGTGCCAGCAGCGTAGACCCAGGGACCGCGGATCACGAGCAGTACTTC
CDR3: CASSVDPGTADHEQYF

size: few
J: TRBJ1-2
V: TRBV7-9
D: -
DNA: TGTGCCAGCACAGGGGAAGGGTATGGCTACACCTTC
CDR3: CASTGEGYGYTF

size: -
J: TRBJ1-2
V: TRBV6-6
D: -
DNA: TGTGCCAGCAGTTACTCGATAGCCAGTCCTTATGGCTACACCTTC
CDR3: CASSYSIASPYGYTF

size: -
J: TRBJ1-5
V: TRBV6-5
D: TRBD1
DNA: TGTGCCAGCAGTGAACGGACAGGAGCCAATCAGCCCCAGCATTTT
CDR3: CASSERTGANQPQHF

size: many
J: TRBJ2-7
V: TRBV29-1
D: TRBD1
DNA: TGCAGCGTTGACCCGACAGGGCACGAGCAGTACTTC
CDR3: CSVDPTGHEQYF

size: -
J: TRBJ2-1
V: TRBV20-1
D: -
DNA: TGCAGCGCCCCTTCCTACAATGAGCAGTTCTTC
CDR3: CSAPSYNEQFF

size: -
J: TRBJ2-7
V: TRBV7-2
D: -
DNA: TGTGCCAGCAGCTTAGACCCGGGTACTTACGAGCAGTACTTC
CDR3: CASSLDPGTYEQYF

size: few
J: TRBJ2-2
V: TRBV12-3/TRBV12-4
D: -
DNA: TGTGCCAGCAGCTTGCCGGGCCAAACGGCCACCGGGGAGCTGTTTTTT
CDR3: CASSLPGQTATGELFF

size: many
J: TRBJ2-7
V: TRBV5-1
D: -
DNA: TGCGCCAGCAGCACCCGCGGAGGGTGGTACGAGCAGTACTTC
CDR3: CASSTRGGWYEQYF

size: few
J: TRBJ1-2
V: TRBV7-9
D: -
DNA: TGTGCCAGCAGCGGCTCGGGACGGCTGAACTATGGCTACACCTTC
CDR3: CASSGSGRLNYGYTF

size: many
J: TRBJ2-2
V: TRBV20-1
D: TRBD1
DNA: TGCAGTGCTGGACAGGGGGACGCCGGGGAGCTGTTTTTT
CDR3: CSAGQGDAGELFF

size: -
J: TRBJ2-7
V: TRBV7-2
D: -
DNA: TGTGCCAGCAGCTTAGCGCTAGCGCTGAGCTCCTACGAGCAGTACTTC
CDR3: CASSLALALSSYEQYF

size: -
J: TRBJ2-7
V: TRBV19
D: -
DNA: TGTGCCAGTAGAGAGAGACAGAAGGACGAGCAGTACTTC
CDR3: CASRERQKDEQYF

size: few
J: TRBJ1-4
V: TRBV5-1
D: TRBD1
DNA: TGCGCCAGCAGCATATCAGGGGGCGCAGAAGAAAAACTGTTTTTT
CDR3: CASSISGGAEEKLFF

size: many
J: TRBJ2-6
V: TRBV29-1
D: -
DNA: TGCAGCGTTCACGACTCTGGGGCCAACGTCCTGACTTTC
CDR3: CSVHDSGANVLTF

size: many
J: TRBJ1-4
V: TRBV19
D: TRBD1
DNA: TGTGCCAGTAGTACGGACAGGTTTAATGAAAAACTGTTTTTT
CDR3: CASSTDRFNEKLFF

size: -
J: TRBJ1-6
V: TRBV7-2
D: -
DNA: TGTGCCAGCAGCCAAGATCATGGGGGAGGGAATTCACCCCTCCACTTT
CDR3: CASSQDHGGGNSPLHF